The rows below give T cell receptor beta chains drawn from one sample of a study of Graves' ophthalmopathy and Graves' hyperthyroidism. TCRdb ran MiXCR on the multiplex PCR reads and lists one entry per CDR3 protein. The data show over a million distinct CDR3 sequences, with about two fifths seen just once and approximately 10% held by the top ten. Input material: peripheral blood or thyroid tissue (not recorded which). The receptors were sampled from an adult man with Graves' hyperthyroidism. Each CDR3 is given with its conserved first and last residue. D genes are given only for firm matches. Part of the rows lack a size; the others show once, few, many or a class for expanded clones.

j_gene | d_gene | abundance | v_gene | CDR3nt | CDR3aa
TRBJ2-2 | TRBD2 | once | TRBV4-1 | TGCGCCAGCAGCCAAGAATTGGGACGGCGGGGGACCGTCGGGGAGCTGTTTTTT | CASSQELGRRGTVGELFF
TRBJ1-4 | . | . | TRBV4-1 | TGCGCCAGCAGCCGTACAGTAGCCCTCCCAACTAATGAAAAACTGTTTTTT | CASSRTVALPTNEKLFF
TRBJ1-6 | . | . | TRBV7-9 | TGTGCCAGCAGCGAGGGGGTTCTAGCAAAGCCAAATTCACCCCTCCACTTT | CASSEGVLAKPNSPLHF
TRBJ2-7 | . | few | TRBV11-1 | TGTGCCAGCAGAAAAACCGACAGTCAGGAGTACGAGCAGTACTTC | CASRKTDSQEYEQYF
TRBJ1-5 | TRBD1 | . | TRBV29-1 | TGCAGTTGGACAGGGAATCAGCCCCAGCATTTT | CSWTGNQPQHF
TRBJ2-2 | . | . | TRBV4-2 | TGTGCCAGCAGCCAAGAAGGACCGGGTCAGCCGGGCGCCGGGGAGCTGTTTTTT | CASSQEGPGQPGAGELFF
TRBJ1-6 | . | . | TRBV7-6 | TGTGCCAGCAGCTTAGAGAGGCCAGGGTCTTCACCCCTCCACTTT | CASSLERPGSSPLHF
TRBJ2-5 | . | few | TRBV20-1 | TGCAGTGCCAAAGGGGGAGGGATAGCGCTATCAGTGGAGACCCAGTACTTC | CSAKGGGIALSVETQYF
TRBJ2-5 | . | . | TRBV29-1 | TGCAGCGTTGGGGGCAGGGTGACAGATACGCAGTACTTC | CSVGGRVTDTQYF
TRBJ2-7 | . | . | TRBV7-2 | TGTGCCAGCAGCTCAGGGCCTTCTCTCTACGAGCAGTACTTC | CASSSGPSLYEQYF
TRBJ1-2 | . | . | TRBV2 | TGTGCCAGCAGAGAGGGGCGTTCTGGAAACACCTTC | CASREGRSGNTF
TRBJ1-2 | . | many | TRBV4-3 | TGCGCCAGCAGCCAAGATCCTACCGGCGGCTATGGCTACACCTTC | CASSQDPTGGYGYTF
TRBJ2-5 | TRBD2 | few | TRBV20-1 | TGCAGTGCTAGCGGGGGGGCGAAAGAGACCCAGTACTTC | CSASGGAKETQYF
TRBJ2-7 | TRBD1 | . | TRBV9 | TGTGCCAGCAGCGAGACAGGGGGTGTGGACAAGCAGTACTTC | CASSETGGVDKQYF
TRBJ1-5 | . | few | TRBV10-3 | TGTGCCATCAGTGTAGGGTCGGCTCAGCCCCAGCATTTT | CAISVGSAQPQHF